The clone carrying this T cell receptor (beta chain) appeared many times. This entry comes from a study of molecular identifiers for immune sequencing clone quantification. The CDR3 sequence is 16 residues long. V shed 3 bases and J 6 bases; nucleotides not matched to a gene: 8. Each CDR3 protein is one row after TCRdb ran MiXCR on the PCR reads. This sample carries some 320,000 distinct CDR3 sequences, about a fifth of them seen once, and the ten largest clones take 0.81%. The V call is TRBV12-3 or TRBV12-4, the J call TRBJ2-3; 11 bases agree with TRBD1. The specimen was naive CD8+ T cells from blood, with Jurkat cell RNA spiked in. This sample's subset: FACS-sorted CD8+CD4-CCR7+CD45RA+ naive T cells. This clonotype originated in a human donor in good health. Some libraries in this study had Jurkat cell RNA spiked in. CDR3 nucleotide sequence: TGTGCCAGCAGTTTGTTCCGGACAGGGGGCTCGGATACGCAGTATTTT. Amino acid sequence: CASSLFRTGGSDTQYF.